This record covers a single T cell receptor beta chain. The data originate from a study of blood T cell repertoires in COVID-19. About the study: Collection of acute and convalescent COVID-19 samples took place in the United States, Italy and Spain.

Germline V gene data show CDR1 as MNHEY and CDR2 as SVGAGI. Trimming took 3 bases from V and 7 from J; bases not matched to a gene: 11. The CDR3 runs 16 residues. Profiling relied on immunoSEQ multiplex PCR, and the TCRdb table lists in-frame clones only, not all of them. The data hold fewer than 85,000 clones, with approximately 80% observed a single time. This receptor was identified in a man younger than 45 with COVID-19, enrolled during active disease. Input material: peripheral blood. This sequence joins TRBV6-5 and TRBJ2-2; 7 positions agree with TRBD2. The CDR3 coding sequence is TGTGCCAGCAGTTATGTTGGCGGGAGTGTCGGCGGGGAGCTGTTTTTT. This translates into CASSYVGGSVGGELFF.